This record looks at one T cell receptor (beta chain) sequence and its context. This clone appeared many times. The antigen it recognizes is unknown. Qualities for individual bases were not recorded, and no much larger clone is one base off. Using the deep immunoSEQ assay, multiplex PCR amplified TCR CDR3 regions from genomic DNA. Extracted genomic DNA from each cell subset was distributed evenly across all wells of several immunoSEQ 96-well plates, and each plate was treated as a replicate. Each replicate PCR for sorted subsets received about 0.2 ug genomic DNA, equal to about 30,000 T cell genomes. The purified libraries were quantified using a Qubit 3.0 fluorometer, sized with a Bioanalyzer 2100, and then quantified again using the KAPA Library Quantification kit. Every immunoSEQ 96-well plate was sequenced on a separate single-read 150-cycle Illumina NextSeq 550 flow cell. In the source study's methods: Because the immunoSEQ output held only junctional sequences and lacked quality scores, the filtering could not match the filtering applied to full-length reads. Sequences were annotated with PyIR, a Python wrapper for IgBLAST v1.9, and V/J genes and CDR3 were assigned using IMGT germline references. Reads were removed for weak V/J assignments (E-value above 1e-6), missing CDR3, stop codons, out-of-frame junctions, or ambiguous translated residues. V3J clonotypes were defined as sequences sharing an identical inferred V gene, J gene, and CDR3 amino acid sequence. The percentage overlap between two repertoires was calculated by dividing the number of shared unique clonotypes by the size of the smaller repertoire. RTK rarefaction, the Chao1 estimator, and Recon v2.1 estimates of unobserved clonotypes were used to assess repertoire richness. For all TCRbeta clonotypes obtained by the gDNA method from four donors, generation probabilities were computed with OLGA. TCRdb mirrors the immuneACCESS table, restricted to in-frame sequences. Some clones are absent from its copies; in checked studies, under half trace to an unresolved V gene, and the reason for the others is unknown. The V and J calls and the clone size are those of that table, but D and trimming were determined from the DNA. The sample table contains roughly 1 million clones; only one count was recorded for about 77% of them. The top ten clonotypes cover over 1.3% of the sample.

The CDR1 and CDR2 encoded by the germline V gene (reference sequence) are LNHNV and YYDKDF. From the cysteine up to the phenylalanine, the CDR3 has a length of 17 residues. Only the CDR3 portion is preserved as DNA: 51 bases, with reading frame beginning at the first base. V is pared back by 0 bases and J by 3 bases, with 14 bases lying between the germline termini. The sample originates from a study of shared clonotypes between healthy human individuals (dated by TCRdb to 2018 to 2021). Regarding the complete study: A couple of women and a few men aged 18 to 49 years were included in the cohort. For each donor, three plates each were used for CD4 naive and CD4 memory, two plates were used for CD8 naive, and one plate was used for CD8 memory. To estimate repertoire size and how much clonotypes are shared between individuals, the study performed deep sequencing of blood TCR repertoires from five healthy adults. Different laboratories and diverse techniques were used to prepare libraries and sequence TCR repertoires, to increase sequencing depth and limit assay-specific biases. Leukapheresis yielded between about 0.8 and 8.9 billion PBMCs per donor. Overall results and qualifications from the work: Pairwise subsampling led to the expectation that sequencing depth would affect the degree of clonotype sharing among donors. Clonotypes shared by all four sorted-subset donors showed higher generation probabilities than non-shared clonotypes. Naive subsets generally had larger estimated clonotype richness than memory subsets did. The genetic and exposure-history diversity represented was limited by the small number of donors. Only blood was sampled, and tissue TCR repertoires likely differ from those in blood. Incomplete sequencing was indicated by rarefaction of sorted-subset datasets, despite the large sequencing depth. About 5% of naive CD4, 3.5% of naive CD8, about 2.5% of memory CD4, and 0.4% of memory CD8 clonotypes were shared across several donors.

The donors were healthy, HIV-negative adults who had no recently reported acute infections or vaccinations. All donors were Caucasian adults living in Nashville, Tennessee, USA. Magnetic negative selection was used to enrich CD4+ T cells, after which naive cells were positively selected on CD45RA and the negative fraction became the memory subset. Blood was collected by leukapheresis, and PBMCs were isolated by Ficoll-Histopaque density gradient centrifugation and then cryopreserved in liquid nitrogen vapor phase. Purity and quantity of every magnetically sorted T cell population were checked by analytical flow cytometry. Each sorted fraction had its genomic DNA isolated and then quantified by UV absorbance on a Nanodrop 2000c.

The rearranged chain carries TRBV15 and TRBJ2-2, with the D segment identity uncertain. This clonotype was obtained from a man aged 18 to 29 in good health. The sequenced material came from memory CD4+ T cells sorted from blood. This sample's cell subset or site label indicates: CD45RA-negative fraction. CDR3 reads: CATSRDRTRRDTGELFF. The DNA sequence is TGTGCCACCAGCAGAGACAGGACGCGAAGGGACACCGGGGAGCTGTTTTTT.